This T cell receptor (beta chain) was recovered during a study of T cells in Graves' hyperthyroidism and ophthalmopathy. Trimming removed 3 bases at V and 4 bases at J, with 10 bases between. The CDR3 is made up of 14 amino acids. The germline CDR1 and CDR2 sequences are LNHDA and SQIVND (reference sequence). RNA transcripts were the template for amplifying TCR beta CDR3 regions. An initial round of RT-PCR targeting the TCR CDR3 relied on the HTBI primer set. Each CDR3 protein gets one entry after TCRdb re-called the multiplex PCR reads with MiXCR. The table includes about 680,000 distinct CDR3 sequences, just over 35% detected once. This clonotype appeared many times. Its antigen is unknown. Study observations and caveats: The model anticipated ophthalmopathy a median about six months pre-onset.

The chain uses TRBV19 and TRBJ1-3; unclear D gene. The receptor was isolated from a woman in her 40s with Graves' hyperthyroidism. The source material was blood. CDR3 sequence (DNA): TGTGCCAGTAGTATTCCCGGCCAGGGAAACACCATATATTTT. Protein sequence: CASSIPGQGNTIYF.